The 26 T cell receptor beta chains listed next were all sequenced from one sample in a study of cytomegalovirus exposure and HLA in healthy donors (dated by TCRdb to the late 2010s). Library prep was done by the immunoSEQ multiplex PCR assay. The multiplex PCR relied on a mix of 60 forward primers for TCR Vbeta segments and 13 reverse primers for TCR Jbeta segments. TCRdb retrieved this table from immuneACCESS and kept in-frame rearrangements only. Not all clones are present; in checked studies, unresolved V genes account for under half, and no reason is known for the remainder. Here the sample has about 130,000 clones; around 77% occur a single time. The ten most abundant clones make up around 1.2% of the sample. Input material: PBMCs. These TCRs come from a man aged 50-60 years in good health and CMV-seronegative.

This chain uses TRBV15 with TRBJ2-1; 8 bases fit TRBD2. V trimming: 1 base; J trimming: 3 bases; junction bases outside the gene matches: 5. CDR3 length: 16 amino acids. Germline V lookup: CDR1 LNHNV, CDR2 YYDKDF (reference sequence). The CDR3 nucleotides read TGTGCCACCAGCAGAGCGCCTAGCGGGCGCTACAATGAGCAGTTCTTC. It translates to CATSRAPSGRYNEQFF.

CDR3 nucleotides: TGTGCCAGCACTTCTTACCAGGGTCCCTACGAGCAGTACTTC. Protein product: CASTSYQGPYEQYF. The gene calls are TRBV28 and TRBJ2-7, with D possibly matching TRBD1 (5 bases). The CDR3 length is 14 residues. Germline CDR1 is MDHEN and CDR2 is SYDVKM. V was shortened by 7 bases and J by 2 bases, with 15 bases between the two germline ends.

This clone was detected only a few times. CDR3 DNA sequence: TGTGCCAGCAGCCAAGCGTCCGGCAGGGTGGTTGAAAAACTGTTTTTT. Translating gives CASSQASGRVVEKLFF. The V gene is TRBV14, the J gene TRBJ1-4; D is perhaps TRBD1 (5 bases). Germline CDR1 SGHDN, CDR2 FVKESK. V was trimmed by 1 base and J by 7 bases, leaving 16 bases between them. The CDR3 length is 16 residues.

The chain is built from TRBV19 and TRBJ2-6; the match to TRBD1 covers 11 bases. From germline, CDR1 is LNHDA and CDR2 SQIVND (reference sequence). The CDR3 has 17 amino acids. Losses at the gene ends were 5 bases for V and 1 base for J; bases not matched to a gene: 4. CDR3 protein: CASSSGQGVSGANVLTF. The CDR3 region has the DNA TGTGCCAGTAGTTCGGGACAGGGGGTTTCTGGGGCCAACGTCCTGACTTTC. The full variable domain, with the rest looked up from reference TRBV19 and TRBJ2-6, is DGGITQSPKYLFRKEGQNVTLSCEQNLNHDAMYWYRQDPGQGLRLIYYSQIVNDFQKGDIAEGYSVSREKKESFPLTVTSAQKNPTAFYLCASSSGQGVSGANVLTFGAGSRLTVL.

This clone was counted only a few times. This sequence joins TRBV25-1 and TRBJ2-5, with no clear D. This CDR3 has 15 residues. Trimming cost V 4 bases and J 2 bases, with 14 bases left between them. Germline values: CDR1 MGHDK, CDR2 SYGVNS. CDR3 sequence reads: CASSVTLGRQETQYF. CDR3 nucleotides: TGTGCCAGCAGTGTTACCCTGGGCAGGCAAGAGACCCAGTACTTC. The full variable domain, in which reference TRBV25-1 and TRBJ2-5 provide the parts outside the CDR3, is EADIYQTPRYLVIGTGKKITLECSQTMGHDKMYWYQQDPGMELHLIHYSYGVNSTEKGDLSSESTVSRIRTEHFPLTLESARPSHTSQYLCASSVTLGRQETQYFGPGTRLLVL.

This clone has more than one count but fewer than ten. This rearrangement joins TRBV2 to TRBJ2-5; 16 nucleotides align to TRBD2. The CDR3 runs to 17 residues. With V trimmed by 5 bases and J by 5 bases, 8 bases remained unmatched. Germline assignment: CDR1 SNHLY and CDR2 FYNNEI. This CDR3 reads CASSNPGLAGGLETQYF. In DNA, the CDR3 is TGTGCCAGCAGTAATCCGGGACTAGCGGGAGGGCTGGAGACCCAGTACTTC.

The J gene is TRBJ1-1, the V gene TRBV6-5, with 7 bases fitting TRBD1. The CDR3 length is 14 residues. The junction had 9 bases not matched to a gene; V was cut back by 8 bases and J by 3 bases. Germline values: CDR1 MNHEY, CDR2 SVGAGI. Written as DNA, the CDR3 is TGTGCCAGCTCGGACAGGAGGGAGTACACTGAAGCTTTCTTT. Translated: CASSDRREYTEAFF.

This chain links TRBV2 with TRBJ1-2; 11 nucleotides agree with TRBD1. V was pared by 4 bases and J by 4 bases, with 2 bases of the junction left unmatched. Germline V gives CDR1 SNHLY, CDR2 FYNNEI. This CDR3 is built from 14 residues. CDR3 sequence reads: CASSGTGGSYGYTF. The CDR3 region has the DNA TGTGCCAGCAGTGGGACAGGGGGCTCCTATGGCTACACCTTC.

Details on this clone: The identical CDR3 is also encoded by other nucleotide sequences in the sample. The J gene is TRBJ1-5, the V gene TRBV18, with TRBD1 as a possible D gene (5 bases). CDR1 is KGHSH, CDR2 LQKENI, per germline. Trimming pared 2 bases from V and 4 bases from J, leaving 9 bases between. The CDR3 is 14 residues long. CDR3 DNA sequence: TGTGCCAGCTCACCAGGAGGGGTAAATCAGCCCCAGCATTTT. It translates to CASSPGGVNQPQHF.

The chain uses TRBV2 and TRBJ1-3; D unclear. Germline CDR1 SNHLY, CDR2 FYNNEI. The V and J ends lost 2 bases and 0 bases respectively, with 11 bases between them. The CDR3 extends over 16 amino acids. The CDR3 nucleotides are TGTGCCAGCAGTGAATCAGCGGTGAGCTCTGGAAACACCATATATTTT. Encoded protein: CASSESAVSSGNTIYF.

The V call is TRBV7-4, the J call TRBJ1-3; 8 bases are shared with TRBD1. The CDR3 extends over 18 amino acids. Germline V gene data show CDR1 as SGHVT and CDR2 as SQSDAQ. V shed 1 base and J 0 bases; nucleotides not matched to a gene: 8. The CDR3 protein is CASSLEPGQALSGNTIYF. The CDR3 region has the DNA TGTGCCAGCAGCTTAGAACCGGGACAGGCCCTCTCTGGAAACACCATATATTTT. Drawing the rest from reference TRBV7-4 and TRBJ1-3, the complete variable domain is GAGVSQSPRYKVAKRGRDVALRCDSISGHVTLYWYRQTLGQGSEVLTYSQSDAQRDKSGRPSGRFSAERPERSVSTLKIQRTEQGDSAVYLCASSLEPGQALSGNTIYFGEGSWLTVV.

V usage is TRBV19 and J usage is TRBJ1-1; D gene unclear. The V gene's germline CDR1 is LNHDA and CDR2 SQIVND (reference sequence). This CDR3 spans 13 amino acids. The V end was cut by 5 bases, the J end by 1 base, with 8 bases between. The CDR3, as DNA: TGTGCCAGTAGTCGGGTCTCGAACACTGAAGCTTTCTTT. Translated: CASSRVSNTEAFF.

For this clone: The sample has other DNA sequences that encode this CDR3 too. The rearrangement links TRBV10-3 to TRBJ2-5; possible D gene TRBD2, 5 bases. CDR1 and CDR2 (germline): ENHRY, SYGVKD. This CDR3 has 14 amino acids. V shed 0 bases and J shed 3 bases, with 8 bases lying between them. The CDR3 DNA sequence: TGTGCCATCAGTGAGTCTGGGCGGGAAGAGACCCAGTACTTC. It specifies CAISESGREETQYF.

V and J are TRBV5-1 and TRBJ2-1; 11 positions agree with TRBD2. From germline, CDR1 is SGHRS and CDR2 YFSETQ. The CDR3 extends over 17 amino acids. Trimming cost V 5 bases and J 0 bases; bases outside gene matches: 7. This chain's CDR3 is CASSRSLAGGSYNEQFF. CDR3 DNA: TGCGCCAGCAGTAGGAGTCTAGCGGGAGGCTCCTACAATGAGCAGTTCTTC.

The genes are TRBV12-5 and TRBJ2-1, with a possible D match to TRBD2 (6 bases). The ends were cut back, 3 bases at V and 5 bases at J, with 14 bases in the middle. This CDR3 is built from 15 residues. The germline V gene has CDR1 LGHNT and CDR2 FRNRAP. CDR3 loop: CASGLSAGMNNEQFF. The CDR3, as DNA: TGTGCTAGTGGTTTATCAGCGGGCATGAACAATGAGCAGTTCTTC.

The chain recombines TRBV27 with TRBJ2-6, with 9 bases matching TRBD1. The ends lost 5 bases at V and 0 bases at J; junction bases unmatched: 5. Germline CDR1 and CDR2: MNHEY and SMNVEV (reference sequence). CDR3 length: 17 residues. The DNA for the CDR3 is TGTGCCAGCAGTGCCCGACAGGGGGGCTCTGGGGCCAACGTCCTGACTTTC. It translates to CASSARQGGSGANVLTF.

This clone is termed medium-sized. The V call is TRBV2, the J call TRBJ2-2; TRBD2 matches 7 bases. This CDR3 region has 15 residues. V gave up 6 bases and J gave up 0 bases; unmatched junction bases: 4. CDR1 SNHLY and CDR2 FYNNEI come from the germline V gene. Written as DNA, the CDR3 is TGTGCCAGCAGCCCCGGACTAGCGAACACCGGGGAGCTGTTTTTT. It specifies CASSPGLANTGELFF.

This clone was seen a handful of times. This sample also contains other DNA sequences that code for the same CDR3. The chain recombines TRBV5-1 with TRBJ2-3, with 13 bases matching TRBD2. The CDR3 runs to 16 residues. Per the germline V gene, CDR1 is SGHRS and CDR2 is YFSETQ. J was trimmed by 6 bases and V by 2 bases; bases with no gene match: 6. CDR3 in amino acids: CASSLGGTSGTDTQYF. The DNA of the CDR3 is TGCGCCAGCAGCTTAGGGGGGACTAGCGGGACCGATACGCAGTATTTT.

The rearrangement uses TRBV18 and TRBJ2-6; tentative D call: TRBD1 (7 bases). The V end was cut by 6 bases, the J end by 0 bases, with 21 bases between. There are 19 residues in the CDR3. Germline V gene data show CDR1 as KGHSH and CDR2 as LQKENI. The CDR3 sequence is CASSAFVQGTPSGANVLTF. The CDR3 DNA sequence: TGTGCCAGCTCGGCCTTCGTACAGGGGACTCCCTCTGGGGCCAACGTCCTGACTTTC.

The V call is TRBV29-1, the J call TRBJ2-1; 7 bases map to TRBD2. The CDR3 covers 14 residues. V was clipped by 3 bases and J by 6 bases; unmatched bases: 8. Germline loops: CDR1 SQVTM, CDR2 ANQGSEA. The CDR3 is CSVDGLAVPNEQFF. The DNA of the CDR3 is TGCAGCGTTGACGGGCTAGCGGTCCCCAATGAGCAGTTCTTC.

The chain uses TRBV25-1 and TRBJ2-7, with 7 nucleotides matching TRBD1. This CDR3 region has 13 residues. Germline CDR1 MGHDK, CDR2 SYGVNS. Trimming at V came to 8 bases and at J to 0 bases, leaving 4 bases not matched to a gene. CDR3 amino acids: CASRDSNSYEQYF. In nucleotides, the CDR3 is TGTGCCAGCCGGGACAGTAACTCCTACGAGCAGTACTTC.

V and J are TRBV28 and TRBJ1-4; 9 positions match TRBD1. CDR3 length: 15 amino acids. The V and J ends lost 5 bases and 8 bases, in that order; junction bases with no gene match: 9. Germline assignment: CDR1 MDHEN and CDR2 SYDVKM. The CDR3 protein is CASSTLDRGGEKLFF. The CDR3 region has the DNA TGTGCCAGCAGTACCCTGGACAGGGGCGGCGAAAAACTGTTTTTT.

The chain carries TRBV5-1 and TRBJ1-3; a possible D gene is TRBD1 (5 bases). The V gene's germline CDR1 is SGHRS and CDR2 YFSETQ. This CDR3 is 14 amino acids long. V dropped 1 base and J dropped 0 bases, with 5 bases sitting between them. For the CDR3, the DNA is TGCGCCAGCAGCTTGAGGGGCTCTGGAAACACCATATATTTT. It is translated as CASSLRGSGNTIYF.

The chain carries TRBV7-9 and TRBJ2-3, with D perhaps matching TRBD2 (6 bases). Germline-derived CDR1 and CDR2 are SEHNR and FQNEAQ (reference sequence). Trimming removed 1 base at V and 0 bases at J, with 14 bases between. This CDR3 has 17 residues. Here the CDR3 DNA reads TGTGCCAGCAGCTTAGGGTCGGGACTCCGTAGCACAGATACGCAGTATTTT. It encodes CASSLGSGLRSTDTQYF.

The rearrangement joins TRBV4-3 to TRBJ1-2; D gene uncertain. Germline V gives CDR1 LGHNA, CDR2 YSLEER. Trimming removed 0 bases from V and 4 bases from J, with 15 bases in between. This CDR3 spans 16 amino acids. In nucleotides, the CDR3 is TGCGCCAGCAGCCAAGATCTCTTGGCAGGCACCTATGGCTACACCTTC. It codes for CASSQDLLAGTYGYTF.

The V and J genes are TRBV2 and TRBJ1-5, with 7 bases lining up with TRBD1. With 4 bases clipped from V and 7 bases from J, the junction kept 4 bases outside the gene matches. Germline assignment: CDR1 SNHLY and CDR2 FYNNEI. This CDR3 region has 13 residues. The CDR3 coding sequence is TGTGCCAGCAGTGGACAGGGCCAACAGCCCCAGCATTTT. Protein product: CASSGQGQQPQHF.